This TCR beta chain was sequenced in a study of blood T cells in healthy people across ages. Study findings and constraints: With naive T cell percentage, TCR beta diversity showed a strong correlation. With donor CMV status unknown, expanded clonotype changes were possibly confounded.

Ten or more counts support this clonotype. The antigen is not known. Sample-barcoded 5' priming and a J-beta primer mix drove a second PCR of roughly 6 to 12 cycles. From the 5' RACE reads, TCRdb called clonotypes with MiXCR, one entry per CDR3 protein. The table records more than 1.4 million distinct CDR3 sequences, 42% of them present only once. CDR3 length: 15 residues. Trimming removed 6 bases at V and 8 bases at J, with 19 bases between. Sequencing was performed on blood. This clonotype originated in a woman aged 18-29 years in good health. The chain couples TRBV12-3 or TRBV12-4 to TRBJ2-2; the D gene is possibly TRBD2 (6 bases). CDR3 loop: CASSRLGLPPGELFF. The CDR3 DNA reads TGTGCCAGCAGCCGCCTGGGACTCCCCCCAGGGGAGCTGTTTTTT.